This T cell receptor beta chain was captured by sequencing in a study of blood T cell repertoires in COVID-19 (dated by TCRdb to 2020 to 2021). Broadly, across the study: The collaborator samples originated in the United States, Italy and Spain and spanned the acute and convalescent phases of COVID-19. The samples were drawn from two sources: the first 160 participants of the ongoing ImmuneRACE study, and 1,254 subjects contributed by 6 global collaborators. The sample metadata nearly always contained a de-identified subject ID, COVID-19 status, age in years and sex. The material from the prospective study consisted of cDNA or gDNA derived from T cells, B-cell-depleted T cells, or PBMCs. Deeply sampled blood TCRbeta repertoires from subjects exposed to, actively infected with, or recovered from COVID-19 were included in the dataset. The repertoires were released in a freely available public database meant as a resource for research on the immune response to SARS-CoV-2. Where available, HLA class I and class II types were obtained from metadata supplied by the sample provider rather than from assay-based typing.

Germline trimming amounts to 5 bases on V and 2 bases on J, with 2 as the count of junction bases outside the gene matches. The CDR3 numbers 14 residues from cysteine through phenylalanine. Left in the record is the CDR3 DNA by itself, 42 bases read in frame from the first base. CDR1 and CDR2 (MNHEY, SVGEGT) derive from the germline V gene. With regard to this clone: Its antigen remains unidentified. No qualities accompany the bases; no much larger clone lies one base away.

The immunoSEQ Assay, a bias-controlled multiplex PCR, was used to amplify TCRbeta CDR3 regions from genomic DNA. The original pipeline was this. Within the assay, amplification of reference gene primers was used to estimate how many nucleated cells each sample contained. To quantify the absolute abundance of each unique TCRbeta CDR3 rearrangement, sequence reads were collapsed and filtered. For each sample, productive Simpson clonality was calculated as the square root of Simpson's diversity index over productive rearrangements. TCRdb holds this immuneACCESS table with in-frame rearrangements only. Some clones are missing; in checked studies, unresolved V genes explain under half, and the rest has no known cause. For V, J and clone size, that table is used; D and trimming come from the DNA. This sample lists under 200,000 clones; roughly 86% were detected once. Clones ranked in the top ten supply around 2.3% of the sample.

The research as a whole found: Clinical and demographic metadata were provided uncurated, with the amount varying by source and participant.

Collaborating institutions collected whole blood in K2EDTA tubes following their own protocols. For TCRbeta analysis, collaborators shipped samples in one of three forms: frozen whole blood, isolated PBMCs, or DNA extracted from either of those sample types. Sample: peripheral blood. The source of this sequence is a man in his forties with active or convalescent COVID-19. The chain uses TRBV6-2 or TRBV6-3 and TRBJ2-2, with 7 bases aligning to TRBD1. The CDR3 here reads CASSRQGNTGELFF. The DNA reads TGTGCCAGCAGTCGACAGGGTAACACCGGGGAGCTGTTTTTT.